The source of this TCR beta chain is a study of human T cells and chemical hapten exposure. TCRdb reanalysed the RACE reads using MiXCR and keeps one entry per CDR3 protein. The profile shows approximately 100,000 distinct CDR3 sequences, approximately 10% of them singletons. With 3 bases removed from V and 3 bases from J, the gap between germline ends came to 13 bases. Germline V lookup: CDR1 DFQATT, CDR2 SNEGSKA (reference sequence). CDR3 length equals 14 residues. Study results and limitations: Alopecia in all donors means immunity may differ from healthy individuals. Versus controls, expanded TCRs had significantly more large CDR3 similarity clusters.

Time point defined: patch test 1, 2 weeks after DPC sensitization. Treatment here: therapeutic diphenylcyclopropenone sensitization with weekly scalp DPC. Concerning this clonotype itself: What it recognizes is unknown.

This TCR was recovered from a woman aged 40 to 50 with alopecia areata. Some clones in this sample may be carry-over from other donors' samples. The sample in question was whole blood, obtained in connection with sensitization to the hapten diphenylcyclopropenone (DPC). The chain carries TRBV20-1 and TRBJ2-3; perhaps TRBD2 as D (6 bases). The CDR3 is CSASGEAVTDTQYF. DNA of the CDR3: TGCAGTGCTAGTGGGGAGGCCGTTACAGATACGCAGTATTTT.